The 9 T cell receptor beta chains listed next were all sequenced from one sample in a study of blood T cell repertoires in COVID-19. Some clones are missing from TCRdb's copy, which holds only in-frame ones; the method was immunoSEQ multiplex PCR. The data contain a few hundred thousand clones, about 86% of them singletons. The sequenced material came from peripheral blood. These receptors were obtained from a man aged 18 to 35 with active or convalescent COVID-19.

J is TRBJ2-5 and V is TRBV29-1; 9 bases agree with TRBD1. Germline lookup yields CDR1 SQVTM and CDR2 ANQGSEA. This CDR3 has 12 amino acids. With V trimmed by 5 bases and J by 4 bases, 2 bases remained unmatched. CDR3 amino acids: CSVYRGRETQYF. The CDR3, as DNA: TGCAGCGTTTACAGGGGGCGAGAGACCCAGTACTTC.

The chain links TRBV6-1 to TRBJ2-3; 9 bases match TRBD2. The J segment lost 3 bases and the V segment lost 4 bases, leaving 14 bases of the junction unmatched. The CDR3 spans 18 residues. CDR1 and CDR2 from the germline V gene are MNHNS and SASEGT. CDR3 region: CASSVPESRGGRTDTQYF. In DNA form, the CDR3 reads TGTGCCAGCAGTGTACCAGAATCGCGGGGGGGCCGGACAGATACGCAGTATTTT.

CDR3 sequence reads: CASSQDYGTSVYNEQFF. In DNA form, the CDR3 reads TGTGCCAGCAGCCAAGATTACGGGACTAGCGTTTACAATGAGCAGTTCTTC. The chain employs TRBV4-2 and TRBJ2-1, with 10 positions matching TRBD2. The germline CDR1 and CDR2 sequences are LGHNA and YNFKEQ. The CDR3 has 17 residues. Trimming at V came to 0 bases and at J to 4 bases, leaving 6 bases not matched to a gene.

The chain carries TRBV24-1 and TRBJ2-2, with D possibly matching TRBD2 (5 bases). Trimming removed 3 bases at V and 4 bases at J, with 14 bases between. CDR3 size: 16 residues. The V gene's germline CDR1 is KGHDR and CDR2 SFDVKD. For the CDR3, the DNA is TGTGCCACCAGTGATCCCGGGATGGGCCTCACCGGGGAGCTGTTTTTT. Translating gives CATSDPGMGLTGELFF.

The genes are TRBV7-9 and TRBJ2-7; 15 positions match TRBD2. J gave up 2 bases and V 4 bases, and 3 bases lay outside the gene matches. Germline loops: CDR1 SEHNR, CDR2 FQNEAQ (reference sequence). CDR3 length: 16 amino acids. The CDR3 DNA reads as TGTGCCAGCAGCTGGGGACTAGCGGGAGGAACCTACGAGCAGTACTTC. Translation gives CASSWGLAGGTYEQYF.

V is TRBV5-1 and J is TRBJ2-5; 8 bases align to TRBD2. V shed 6 bases and J 2 bases; nucleotides not matched to a gene: 9. The CDR3 has 15 amino acids. Germline V lookup: CDR1 SGHRS, CDR2 YFSETQ. Here the CDR3 DNA reads TGCGCCAGCAACACAGCGGGGGACCTACAAGAGACCCAGTACTTC. Residues: CASNTAGDLQETQYF.

The V gene is TRBV15, the J gene TRBJ2-3; TRBD2 aligns across 7 bases. V was clipped by 3 bases and J by 1 base; unmatched bases: 4. CDR3 size: 15 residues. Germline V gene lookup returns CDR1 LNHNV and CDR2 YYDKDF (reference sequence). CDR3 sequence: CATSRGGDGTDTQYF. Written as DNA, the CDR3 is TGTGCCACCAGCAGGGGGGGGGACGGCACAGATACGCAGTATTTT.

CDR3 coding DNA: TGTGCCAGCAGTTCATCAGATACGCAGTATTTT. Encoded protein: CASSSSDTQYF. The V call is TRBV6-2 or TRBV6-3, the J call TRBJ2-3; no clear D gene. V lost 4 bases and J lost 4, with 3 bases in between. The CDR3 is 11 amino acids. CDR1 MNHEY and CDR2 SVGEGT come from the germline V gene.

The V call is TRBV12-5, the J call TRBJ1-4; 10 bases align to TRBD1. Trimming at V came to 4 bases and at J to 8 bases, leaving 1 base not matched to a gene. The CDR3 is made up of 13 amino acids. The germline V gene has CDR1 LGHNT and CDR2 FRNRAP. The DNA of the CDR3 is TGTGCTAGTGGTTCGGGACAGGGGGAAAAACTGTTTTTT. It translates to CASGSGQGEKLFF.